One and the same sample provided the 2 T cell receptor beta chains below, sequenced in a study of T cell responses to AZD1222 COVID-19 vaccine (dated by TCRdb to 2020 to 2023). This specimen's time point label, per the study, means: about 28 days (+/-7) after the second vaccine dose. The sample's treatment or condition, from its label and the paper: meningococcal conjugate vaccine given as trial control. The library came from the immunoSEQ multiplex PCR assay. The table was pulled from immuneACCESS by TCRdb, which kept in-frame rearrangements only. Such tables lose some clones; where checked, under half of the loss comes from unresolved V genes, and the rest has no known cause. This sample comprises approximately 190,000 clones, around 90% of them detected only once. Less than 4% of the sample belongs to the ten largest clones. This specimen consisted of peripheral blood, obtained 28 days after the second dose of the MenACWY control vaccine. These receptors were obtained from an adult who received the MenACWY meningococcal vaccine as a control.

V usage is TRBV4-3 and J usage is TRBJ1-2; TRBD1 matches 7 bases. Germline V CDR1 and CDR2: LGHNA, YSLEER. This CDR3 has 16 residues. Germline trimming cut 0 bases from V and 7 bases from J; bases unmatched to any gene: 11. CDR3 DNA: TGCGCCAGCAGCCAAGATTTGAGGGGGCGTGGGGTTGGCTACACCTTC. It is translated as CASSQDLRGRGVGYTF.

This sequence joins TRBV27 and TRBJ1-4; TRBD1 agrees at 7 bases. The germline V gene has CDR1 MNHEY and CDR2 SMNVEV (reference sequence). Trimming took 5 bases from V and 4 from J; bases not matched to a gene: 16. The CDR3 runs to 18 residues. As DNA, the CDR3 is TGTGCCAGCAGTGGATTTACAGGGGTGGGGATAGGTAATGAAAAACTGTTTTTT. Its protein product is CASSGFTGVGIGNEKLFF.